The 3 T cell receptor beta chains presented below share a single source sample, sequenced in a study of T-cell reconstitution after alpha-beta-depleted transplantation in children. Findings and limits, study-wide: The main origin of T-cell counts and diversity one year after transplant was newly produced T cells.

Their cognate antigens are unknown. Preparation of the TCRbeta library was carried out with unique molecular identifiers. Using its own MiXCR run on the PCR reads, TCRdb lists one record per CDR3 protein. The sample lists 250,000 to 300,000 distinct CDR3 sequences; nearly 8% were seen once. Sequenced here: peripheral blood, sampled 360 days after TCRalphabeta/CD19-depleted stem cell transplant. Every receptor here comes from a female patient aged 2-10 years who had a stem cell transplant for Fanconi anemia, so the T cells may come from the graft donor.

Ten or more counts support this clonotype. This chain connects TRBV14 to TRBJ1-6, with D perhaps matching TRBD1 (5 bases). The CDR3 sequence is 14 residues long. The germline gives CDR1 SGHDN, CDR2 FVKESK. Trimming took 4 bases from V and 8 from J, leaving 12 bases between them. The CDR3 protein is CASSLQGRDSPLHF. In DNA form, the CDR3 reads TGTGCCAGCAGCCTGCAGGGAAGGGATTCACCCCTCCACTTT.

This clonotype was picked up many times. The gene calls are TRBV5-1 and TRBJ2-1; tentatively, D is TRBD2 (6 bases). CDR3 length: 14 amino acids. V lost 4 bases to trimming and J lost 6 bases, with 14 bases between them. Germline V gene data show CDR1 as SGHRS and CDR2 as YFSETQ. In DNA form, the CDR3 reads TGCGCCAGCAGCCCCGGGCAGGGACTCAATGAGCAGTTCTTC. It translates to CASSPGQGLNEQFF.

This clonotype has only a few counts. The genes are TRBV20-1 and TRBJ2-1; possibly TRBD1 or TRBD2 for D (6 bases each). The V gene's germline CDR1 is DFQATT and CDR2 SNEGSKA (reference sequence). The CDR3 sequence is 14 residues long. V lost 2 bases and J lost 8, with 16 bases in between. As DNA, the CDR3 is TGCAGTGCTAGAACTGGCCAGGGGAGGCATGAGCAGTTCTTC. It specifies CSARTGQGRHEQFF.